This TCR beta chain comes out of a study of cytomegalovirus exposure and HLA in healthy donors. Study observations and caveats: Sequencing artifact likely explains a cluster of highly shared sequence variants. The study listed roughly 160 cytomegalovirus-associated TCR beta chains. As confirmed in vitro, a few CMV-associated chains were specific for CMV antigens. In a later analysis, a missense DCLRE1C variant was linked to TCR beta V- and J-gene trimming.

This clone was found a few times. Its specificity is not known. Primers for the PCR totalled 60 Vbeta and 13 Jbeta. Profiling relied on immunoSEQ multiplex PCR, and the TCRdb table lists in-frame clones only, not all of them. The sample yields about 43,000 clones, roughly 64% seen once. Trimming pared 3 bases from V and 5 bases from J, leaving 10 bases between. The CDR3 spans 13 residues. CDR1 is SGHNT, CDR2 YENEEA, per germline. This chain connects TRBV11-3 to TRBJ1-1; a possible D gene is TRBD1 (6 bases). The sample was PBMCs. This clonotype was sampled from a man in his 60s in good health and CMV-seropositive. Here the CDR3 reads CASSLGGTTEAFF. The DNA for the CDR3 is TGTGCCAGCAGCTTGGGTGGGACAACTGAAGCTTTCTTT.